This entry features one T cell receptor (beta chain) sequence. This sample is part of a study of blood T cell repertoires in COVID-19. Across the study: Spain, Italy and the United States supplied samples that represented acute and convalescent COVID-19. Sources were T cells, B-cell-depleted T cells, or PBMCs; the material itself was cDNA or gDNA.

Source study methods: Amplified reference gene primers provided the basis for estimating nucleated cell counts. Produced via immunoSEQ multiplex PCR; TCRdb's table is partial and in-frame only. V and J calls and clone size come straight from that table; D and trimming were deduced from the DNA. In the table there are 160,000 or so clones, 85% to 90% of which are singletons. There are 16 residues in the CDR3. The V gene's germline CDR1 is SGHTA and CDR2 FQGTGA. V lost 5 bases to trimming and J lost 2 bases, with 19 bases between them. V usage is TRBV7-3 and J usage is TRBJ2-7, with D possibly matching TRBD1 (5 bases). The TCR comes from a woman aged 40 to 50 with acute or convalescent COVID-19. The sample taken for sequencing was peripheral blood. This CDR3 is CASSPPHKTETYEQYF. In DNA, the CDR3 is TGTGCCAGCAGCCCTCCCCACAAGACAGAAACCTACGAGCAGTACTTC.